These T cell receptor beta chains were read from a single sample in a study of blood T cell repertoires in COVID-19. Using immunoSEQ multiplex PCR, the repertoire was profiled, and TCRdb retains in-frame clones only, with some absent. Among some 150,000 clones, about 85% were seen once, and the ten largest hold around 40%. The source material was peripheral blood. These receptors were collected from a human donor in a cohort sampled during active COVID-19. CDR3s include the opening cysteine and the closing phenylalanine or tryptophan. A D gene is named only where the DNA matches it firmly. Clone sizes are given selectively: once, few, many, or a class where the clone is expanded.

j_gene | d_gene | v_gene | abundance | CDR3nt | CDR3aa
TRBJ2-1 | TRBD1 | TRBV7-3 | - | TGTGCCAGCAGCTTCACAGGGGAAAATGAGCAGTTCTTC | CASSFTGENEQFF
TRBJ1-5 | TRBD1 | TRBV27 | once | TGTGCCAGCAGGGGGACAGGGGGTTTGCAGCCCCAGCATTTT | CASRGTGGLQPQHF
TRBJ2-2 | TRBD1 | TRBV6-1 | - | TGTGCCAGCAGTGAGCGGCGGACAGGGGTCACCGGGGAGCTGTTTTTT | CASSERRTGVTGELFF
TRBJ2-4 | TRBD1 | TRBV11-2 | - | TGTGCCAGCAGCTTAGATCGGACCGGGACAGAGCAGTACTTC | CASSLDRTGTEQYF
TRBJ1-5 | - | TRBV6-2/TRBV6-3 | few | TGTGCCAGCAGTTATCACACACGAAGCCAGCATTTT | CASSYHTRSQHF
TRBJ2-7 | TRBD2 | TRBV18 | - | TGTGCCAGCTCACCGGGACTAGCGGGGGAGCAGTACTTC | CASSPGLAGEQYF
TRBJ2-3 | - | TRBV5-1 | - | TGCGCCAGCAGCCCCGGGTCGAGTGGCACAGATACGCAGTATTTT | CASSPGSSGTDTQYF
TRBJ1-3 | - | TRBV7-2 | - | TGTGCCAGCAGCCCGGGCCTTGGACTGTCACGAAACACCATATATTTT | CASSPGLGLSRNTIYF
TRBJ1-2 | TRBD1 | TRBV6-6 | - | TGTGCCAGCAGTCAGCCGTCCCGGGACAGGGGGCGGGGAGGTGGCTACACCTTC | CASSQPSRDRGRGGGYTF
TRBJ2-7 | - | TRBV10-3 | few | TGTGCCATCAATGAGGGCGGGCTGGGCGAGCAGTACTTC | CAINEGGLGEQYF
TRBJ1-2 | TRBD1 | TRBV10-2 | - | TGCGCCAGCACACCCCTGGACAGGGCGAACTATGGCTACACCTTC | CASTPLDRANYGYTF
TRBJ1-1 | - | TRBV5-1 | few | TGCGCCAGCAGCATACAGCCCGGGGGTAACACTGAAGCTTTCTTT | CASSIQPGGNTEAFF
TRBJ1-1 | - | TRBV7-9 | - | TGTGCCAGCAGCTCTAAGATGAACACTGAAGCTTTCTTT | CASSSKMNTEAFF
TRBJ2-2 | - | TRBV5-1 | - | TGCGCCAGCAGCTCGGGGTTTACAACGCTGTTTTTT | CASSSGFTTLFF
TRBJ1-4 | TRBD1 | TRBV19 | - | TGTGCCAGTAGGAGACAGGGAGCCGAAAAACTGTTTTTT | CASRRQGAEKLFF
TRBJ1-5 | - | TRBV7-8 | - | TGTGCCAGCAGCTTCCGAGGACAGCCTTATAATCAGCCCCAGCATTTT | CASSFRGQPYNQPQHF
TRBJ2-7 | - | TRBV7-8 | - | TGTGCCAGCAGCGCACAACCCTACGAGCAGTACTTC | CASSAQPYEQYF
TRBJ2-7 | - | TRBV5-4 | - | TGTGCCAGCAGCTTGGCGGCAGGGGAGCAGTACTTC | CASSLAAGEQYF
TRBJ2-2 | - | TRBV3-1/TRBV3-2 | many | TGTGCCAGCAGCCGACAGACACACGTCTTGGAGCTGTTTTTT | CASSRQTHVLELFF
TRBJ2-7 | TRBD1 | TRBV4-3 | - | TGCGCCAGCAGCTCCGCGACAGGGGGCTTATACGAGCAGTACTTC | CASSSATGGLYEQYF
TRBJ1-1 | - | TRBV11-2 | - | TGTGCCAGCCTTAATCTGGTTGCGCGGGGCACTGAAGCTTTCTTT | CASLNLVARGTEAFF
TRBJ1-1 | - | TRBV10-3 | - | TGTGCCATCAGTGAGTCGACAGGGAACACTGAAGCTTTCTTT | CAISESTGNTEAFF
TRBJ2-6 | TRBD1 | TRBV5-1 | - | TGCGCCAGCAGCTGGGAGAGGGGGCCGGGTGGGGCCAACGTCCTGACTTTC | CASSWERGPGGANVLTF
TRBJ2-5 | - | TRBV7-9 | - | TGTGCCAGCAGCCCGGGACTGTCGCAAGAGACCCAGTACTTC | CASSPGLSQETQYF
TRBJ1-1 | TRBD1 | TRBV27 | once | TGTGCCAGCAGTCACAGGGGCTTTGAAGCTTTCTTT | CASSHRGFEAFF